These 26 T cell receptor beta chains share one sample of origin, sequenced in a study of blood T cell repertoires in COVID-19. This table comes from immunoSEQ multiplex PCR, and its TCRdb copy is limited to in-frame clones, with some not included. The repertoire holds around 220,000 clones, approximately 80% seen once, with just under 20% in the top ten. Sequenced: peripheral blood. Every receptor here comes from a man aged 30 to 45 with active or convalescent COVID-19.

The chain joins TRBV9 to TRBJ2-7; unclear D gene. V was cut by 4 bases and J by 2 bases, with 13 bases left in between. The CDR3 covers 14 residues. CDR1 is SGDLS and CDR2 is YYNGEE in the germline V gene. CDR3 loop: CASSPRSEAYEQYF. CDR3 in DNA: TGTGCCAGCAGCCCGAGAAGCGAGGCCTACGAGCAGTACTTC.

This CDR3 is CASSLETPSNQPQHF. The CDR3 DNA sequence: TGTGCCAGCAGTTTAGAGACACCTAGCAATCAGCCCCAGCATTTT. V and J are TRBV28 and TRBJ1-5; no reliable D call. Trimming pared 2 bases from V and 0 bases from J, leaving 8 bases between. From germline, CDR1 is MDHEN and CDR2 SYDVKM. The CDR3 consists of 15 residues. The entire variable domain, with the rest obtained from reference TRBV28 and TRBJ1-5, is as follows: DVKVTQSSRYLVKRTGEKVFLECVQDMDHENMFWYRQDPGLGLRLIYFSYDVKMKEKGDIPEGYSVSREKKERFSLILESASTNQTSMYLCASSLETPSNQPQHFGDGTRLSIL.

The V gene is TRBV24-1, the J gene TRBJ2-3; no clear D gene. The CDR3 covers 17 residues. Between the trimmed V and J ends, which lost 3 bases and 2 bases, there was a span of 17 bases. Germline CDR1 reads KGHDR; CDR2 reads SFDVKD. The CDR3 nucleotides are TGTGCCACCAGTGATCCCTCTGTTAGAGCGCACACAGATACGCAGTATTTT. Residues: CATSDPSVRAHTDTQYF.

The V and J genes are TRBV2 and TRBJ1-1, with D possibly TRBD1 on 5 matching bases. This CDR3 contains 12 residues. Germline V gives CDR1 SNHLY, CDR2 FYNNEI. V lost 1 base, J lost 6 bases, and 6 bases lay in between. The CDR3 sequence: CASSEGGAEAFF. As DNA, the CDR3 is TGTGCCAGCAGTGAAGGGGGGGCTGAAGCTTTCTTT.

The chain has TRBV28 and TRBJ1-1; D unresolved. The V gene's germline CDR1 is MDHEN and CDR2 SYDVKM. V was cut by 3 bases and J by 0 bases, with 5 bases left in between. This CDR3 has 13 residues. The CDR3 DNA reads TGTGCCAGCAGTTTTAGATTGAACACTGAAGCTTTCTTT. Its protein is CASSFRLNTEAFF.

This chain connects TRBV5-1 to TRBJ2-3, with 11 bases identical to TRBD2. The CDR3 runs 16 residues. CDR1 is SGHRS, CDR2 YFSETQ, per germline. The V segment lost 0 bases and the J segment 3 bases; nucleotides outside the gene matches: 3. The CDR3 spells CASSLAASGRTDTQYF. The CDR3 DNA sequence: TGCGCCAGCAGCTTGGCCGCTAGCGGGAGGACAGATACGCAGTATTTT.

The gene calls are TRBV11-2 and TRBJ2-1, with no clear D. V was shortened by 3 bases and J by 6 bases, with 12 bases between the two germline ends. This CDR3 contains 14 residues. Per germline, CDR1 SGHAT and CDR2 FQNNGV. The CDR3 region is CASSFGRASNEQFF. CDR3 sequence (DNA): TGTGCCAGCAGCTTCGGAAGAGCGTCCAATGAGCAGTTCTTC.

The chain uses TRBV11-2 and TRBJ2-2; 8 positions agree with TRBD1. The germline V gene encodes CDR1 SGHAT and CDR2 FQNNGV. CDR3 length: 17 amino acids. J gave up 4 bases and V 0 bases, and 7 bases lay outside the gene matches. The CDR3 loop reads CASSLDLRTGPTGELFF. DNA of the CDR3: TGTGCCAGCAGCTTAGATTTGAGGACAGGGCCCACCGGGGAGCTGTTTTTT.

This chain's CDR3 is CASSERGYNEQFF. The CDR3 DNA is TGTGCCAGCAGTGAAAGGGGCTACAATGAGCAGTTCTTC. The J gene is TRBJ2-1, the V gene TRBV2; tentatively, D is TRBD1 (5 bases). The V gene lost 2 bases and the J gene lost 3 bases, with 5 bases spanning the gap. Germline V gene lookup returns CDR1 SNHLY and CDR2 FYNNEI. The CDR3 covers 13 residues.

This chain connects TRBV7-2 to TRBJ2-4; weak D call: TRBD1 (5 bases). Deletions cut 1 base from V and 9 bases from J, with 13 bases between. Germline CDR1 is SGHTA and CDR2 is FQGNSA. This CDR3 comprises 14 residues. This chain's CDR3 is CASSLELGTGIQYF. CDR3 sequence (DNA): TGTGCCAGCAGCTTAGAACTGGGAACAGGCATTCAGTACTTC.

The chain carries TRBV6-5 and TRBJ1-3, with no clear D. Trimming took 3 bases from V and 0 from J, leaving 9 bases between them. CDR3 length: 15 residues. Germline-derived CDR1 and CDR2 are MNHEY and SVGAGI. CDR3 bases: TGTGCCAGCAGTTATAACACCCACTCTGGAAACACCATATATTTT. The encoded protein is CASSYNTHSGNTIYF.

CDR3 sequence (DNA): TGTGCCAGCTCGTCGGACAGGGCCGGGGAGCTGTTTTTT. Translating it yields CASSSDRAGELFF. This chain links TRBV18 with TRBJ2-2, with 8 nucleotides matching TRBD1. J was trimmed by 6 bases and V by 6 bases; bases with no gene match: 3. Germline CDR1 KGHSH, CDR2 LQKENI. This CDR3 has 13 residues.

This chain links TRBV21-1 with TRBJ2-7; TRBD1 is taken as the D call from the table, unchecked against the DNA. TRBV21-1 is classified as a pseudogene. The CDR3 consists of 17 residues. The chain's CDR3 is CASSKGSDSNRIYEQYF. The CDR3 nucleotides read TGTGCCAGCAGCAAGGGTTCTGACAGTAACCGAATCTACGAGCAGTACTTC.

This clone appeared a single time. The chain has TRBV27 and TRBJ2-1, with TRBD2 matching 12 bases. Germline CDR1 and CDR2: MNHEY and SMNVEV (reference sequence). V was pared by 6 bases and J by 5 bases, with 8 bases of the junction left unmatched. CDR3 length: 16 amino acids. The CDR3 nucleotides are TGTGCCAGCAGACGTACTAGCGGGGGGATCAACAATGAGCAGTTCTTC. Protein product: CASRRTSGGINNEQFF.

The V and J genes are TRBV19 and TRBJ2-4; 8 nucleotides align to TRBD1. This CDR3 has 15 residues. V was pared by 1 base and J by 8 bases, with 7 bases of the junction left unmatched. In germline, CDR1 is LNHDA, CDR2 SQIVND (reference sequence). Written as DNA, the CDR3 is TGTGCCAGTAGTATAGCCCCAGGGGGCCGATACATTCAGTACTTC. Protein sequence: CASSIAPGGRYIQYF.

CDR3 protein: CSVDPLSGYTF. CDR3 nucleotides: TGCAGCGTTGACCCCCTCAGTGGCTACACCTTC. The chain recombines TRBV29-1 with TRBJ1-2; D uncertain. The CDR3 is 11 residues long. Trimming took 3 bases from V and 7 from J, leaving 9 bases between them. Germline V gives CDR1 SQVTM, CDR2 ANQGSEA.

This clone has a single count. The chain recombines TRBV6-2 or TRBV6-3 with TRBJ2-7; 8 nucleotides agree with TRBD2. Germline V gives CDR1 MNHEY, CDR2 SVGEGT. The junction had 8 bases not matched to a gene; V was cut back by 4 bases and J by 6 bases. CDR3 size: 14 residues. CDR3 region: CASSLRSGSPEQYF. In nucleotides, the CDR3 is TGTGCCAGCAGTTTGAGGAGCGGGAGTCCCGAGCAGTACTTC.

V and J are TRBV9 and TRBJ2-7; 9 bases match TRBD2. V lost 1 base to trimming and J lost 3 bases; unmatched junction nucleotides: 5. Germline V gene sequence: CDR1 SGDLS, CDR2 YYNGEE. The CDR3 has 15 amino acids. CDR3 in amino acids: CASSVSGGGDYEQYF. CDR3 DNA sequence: TGTGCCAGCAGCGTATCGGGCGGGGGGGACTACGAGCAGTACTTC.

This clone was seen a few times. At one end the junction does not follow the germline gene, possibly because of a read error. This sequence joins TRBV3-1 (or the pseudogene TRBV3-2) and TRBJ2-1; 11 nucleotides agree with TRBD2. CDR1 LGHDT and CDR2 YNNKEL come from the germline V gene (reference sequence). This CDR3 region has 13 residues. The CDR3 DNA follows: TGCGCAACCGGGACTAGCGGATCCGATGAGCAGTTCTTC. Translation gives CATGTSGSDEQFF.

The CDR3 here is CASSIDVQPQETQYF. In DNA form, the CDR3 reads TGTGCCAGTAGTATAGACGTACAGCCCCAAGAGACCCAGTACTTC. This sequence joins TRBV19 and TRBJ2-5; D gene ambiguous. Per germline, CDR1 LNHDA and CDR2 SQIVND (reference sequence). V was pared by 0 bases and J by 1 base, with 9 bases between. This CDR3 comprises 15 residues.

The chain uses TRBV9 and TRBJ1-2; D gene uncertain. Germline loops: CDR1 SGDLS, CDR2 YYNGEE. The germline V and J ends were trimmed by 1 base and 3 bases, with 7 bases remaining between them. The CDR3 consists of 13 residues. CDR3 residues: CASSVHVDYGYTF. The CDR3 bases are TGTGCCAGCAGCGTACACGTAGACTATGGCTACACCTTC.

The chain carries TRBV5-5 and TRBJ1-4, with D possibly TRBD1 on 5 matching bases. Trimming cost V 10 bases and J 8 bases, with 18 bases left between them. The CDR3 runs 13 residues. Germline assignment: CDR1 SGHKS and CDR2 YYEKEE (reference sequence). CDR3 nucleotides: TGTGCCGGGGGTTGGAGGGGAGGGGAAAAACTGTTTTTT. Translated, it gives CAGGWRGGEKLFF.

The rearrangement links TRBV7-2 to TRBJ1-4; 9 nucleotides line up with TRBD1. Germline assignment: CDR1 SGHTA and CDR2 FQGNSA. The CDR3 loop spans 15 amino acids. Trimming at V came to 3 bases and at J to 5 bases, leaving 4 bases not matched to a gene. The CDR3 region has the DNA TGTGCCAGCAGCTTTAACAGGGGGCGCAATGAAAAACTGTTTTTT. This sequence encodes CASSFNRGRNEKLFF.

CDR3 in DNA: TGTGCCAGCAGAACCGACAGCAATAGCAATCAGCCCCAGCATTTT. This encodes CASRTDSNSNQPQHF. V usage is TRBV6-6 and J usage is TRBJ1-5; TRBD1 might be the D (5 bases). V gave up 6 bases and J gave up 0 bases, with 12 bases separating them. The CDR3 loop spans 15 amino acids. The V gene's germline CDR1 is MNHNY and CDR2 SVGAGI (reference sequence).

CDR3 coding DNA: TGTGCCAGCAGACTATCCGGGACAGGGGTTCAGCCCCAGCATTTT. It specifies CASRLSGTGVQPQHF. The chain employs TRBV28 and TRBJ1-5; 10 bases line up with TRBD1. Germline V CDR1 and CDR2: MDHEN, SYDVKM. This CDR3 spans 15 amino acids. V lost 6 bases to trimming and J lost 6 bases; unmatched junction nucleotides: 8.

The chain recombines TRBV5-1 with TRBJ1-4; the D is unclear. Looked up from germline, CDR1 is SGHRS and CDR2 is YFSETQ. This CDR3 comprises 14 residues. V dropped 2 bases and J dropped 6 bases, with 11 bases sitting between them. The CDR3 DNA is TGCGCCAGCAGCTTAACGGGTATGGATGAAAAACTGTTTTTT. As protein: CASSLTGMDEKLFF.